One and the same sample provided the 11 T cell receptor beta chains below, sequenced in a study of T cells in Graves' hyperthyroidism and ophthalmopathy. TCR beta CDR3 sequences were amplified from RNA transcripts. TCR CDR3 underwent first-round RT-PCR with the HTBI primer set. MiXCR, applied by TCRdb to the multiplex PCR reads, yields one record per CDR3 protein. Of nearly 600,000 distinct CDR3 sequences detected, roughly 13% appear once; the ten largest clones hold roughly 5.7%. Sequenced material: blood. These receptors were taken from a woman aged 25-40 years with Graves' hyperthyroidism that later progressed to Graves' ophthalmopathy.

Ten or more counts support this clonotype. This CDR3 reads CASSPGLAGAMYEQFF. The CDR3 DNA sequence: TGTGCCAGCAGTCCGGGACTAGCGGGAGCTATGTATGAGCAGTTCTTC. The gene calls are TRBV28 and TRBJ2-1; 14 nucleotides match TRBD2. V trimming: 5 bases; J trimming: 8 bases; junction bases outside the gene matches: 8. The CDR3 runs 16 residues. From germline, CDR1 is MDHEN and CDR2 SYDVKM.

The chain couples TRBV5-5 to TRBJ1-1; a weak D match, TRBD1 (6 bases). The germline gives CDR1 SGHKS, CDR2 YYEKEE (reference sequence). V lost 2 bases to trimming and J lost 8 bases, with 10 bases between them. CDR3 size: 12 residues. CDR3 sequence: CASSFSDREAFF. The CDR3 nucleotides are TGTGCCAGCAGCTTCTCTGACAGGGAAGCTTTCTTT.

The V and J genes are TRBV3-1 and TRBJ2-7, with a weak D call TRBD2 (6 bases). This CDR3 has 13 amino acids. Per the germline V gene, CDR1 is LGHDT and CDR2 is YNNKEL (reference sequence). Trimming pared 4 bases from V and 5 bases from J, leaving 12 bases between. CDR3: CASSRDSSDEQYF. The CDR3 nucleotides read TGTGCCAGCAGCCGGGACTCCAGCGACGAGCAGTACTTC.

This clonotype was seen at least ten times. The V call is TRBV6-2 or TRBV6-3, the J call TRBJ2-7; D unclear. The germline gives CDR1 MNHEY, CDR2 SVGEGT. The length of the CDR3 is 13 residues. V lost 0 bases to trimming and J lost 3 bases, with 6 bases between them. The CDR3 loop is CASSYSNDYEQYF. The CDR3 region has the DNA TGTGCCAGCAGTTACTCTAATGACTACGAGCAGTACTTC.

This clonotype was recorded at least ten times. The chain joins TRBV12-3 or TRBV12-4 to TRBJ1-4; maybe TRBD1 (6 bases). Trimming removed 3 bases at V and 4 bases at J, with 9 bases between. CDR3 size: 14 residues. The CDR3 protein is CASSFYRDNEKLFF. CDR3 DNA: TGTGCCAGCAGTTTCTACAGGGATAATGAAAAACTGTTTTTT.

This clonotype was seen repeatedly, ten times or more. CDR3 bases: TGTGCCAGCAAGACCGGGGGGATTATGAATGAAAAACTGTTTTTT. It yields the protein CASKTGGIMNEKLFF. The chain is built from TRBV6-1 and TRBJ1-4, with D maybe TRBD1 (5 bases). The germline CDR1 and CDR2 sequences are MNHNS and SASEGT. Trimming cost V 7 bases and J 5 bases, with 17 bases left between them. The CDR3 totals 15 residues.

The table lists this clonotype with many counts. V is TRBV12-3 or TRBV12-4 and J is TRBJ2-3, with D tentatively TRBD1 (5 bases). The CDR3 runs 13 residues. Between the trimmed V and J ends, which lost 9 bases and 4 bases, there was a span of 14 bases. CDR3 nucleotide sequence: TGTGCCAGTCGAGGTCAAGGGGCAGATACGCAGTATTTT. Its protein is CASRGQGADTQYF.

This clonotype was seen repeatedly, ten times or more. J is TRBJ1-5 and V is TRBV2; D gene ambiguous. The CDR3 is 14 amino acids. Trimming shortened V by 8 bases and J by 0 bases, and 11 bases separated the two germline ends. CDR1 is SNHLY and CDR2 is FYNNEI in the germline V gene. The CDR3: CASAKEGSNQPQHF. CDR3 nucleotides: TGTGCCAGCGCGAAAGAGGGTAGCAATCAGCCCCAGCATTTT.

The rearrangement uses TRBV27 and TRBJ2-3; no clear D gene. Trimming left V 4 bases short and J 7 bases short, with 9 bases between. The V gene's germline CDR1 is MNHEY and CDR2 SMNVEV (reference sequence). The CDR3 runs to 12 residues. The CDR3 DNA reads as TGTGCCAGCAGTTCCTCGTCGAATACGCAGTATTTT. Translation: CASSSSSNTQYF.

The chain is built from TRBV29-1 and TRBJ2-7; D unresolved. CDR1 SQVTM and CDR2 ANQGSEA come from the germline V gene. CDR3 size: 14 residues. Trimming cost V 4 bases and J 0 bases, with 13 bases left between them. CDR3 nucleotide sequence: TGCAGCGTTGCCTTTATCAGGAGCTCCTACGAGCAGTACTTC. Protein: CSVAFIRSSYEQYF.

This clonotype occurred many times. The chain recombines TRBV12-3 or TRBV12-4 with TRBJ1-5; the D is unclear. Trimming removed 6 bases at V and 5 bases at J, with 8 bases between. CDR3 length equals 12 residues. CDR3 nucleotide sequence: TGTGCCAGCAGGCCAGGAGATCAGCCCCAGCATTTT. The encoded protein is CASRPGDQPQHF.